Listed below are T cell receptor beta chains from one sample, sequenced in a study of regulatory T cells in long-lasting Graves disease. TCRdb fed the multiplex PCR reads into MiXCR, producing one record per CDR3 protein. The table records about 620,000 distinct CDR3 sequences, under 20% of them present only once. These data also formed part of another study, on T cells in Graves' hyperthyroidism and ophthalmopathy.

The sample in question was peripheral blood mononuclear cells (PBMCs), obtained at new diagnosis, from a patient treated with antithyroid drugs. These receptors all come from a woman under 40 with Graves disease. Each CDR3 is given with its conserved first and last residue. A D gene is named only where the DNA matches it firmly. Rows give clone size only sometimes, using once, few, many, or a class for an expanded clone.

D gene: -; V gene: TRBV4-2; clone size: -; J gene: TRBJ2-1; CDR3 protein: CASSQGSSDEQFF; CDR3 DNA: TGTGCCAGCAGCCAAGGGAGCTCGGATGAGCAGTTCTTC
D gene: TRBD1; V gene: TRBV3-1; clone size: -; J gene: TRBJ2-2; CDR3 protein: CASSLDRAYYKAGELFF; CDR3 DNA: TGTGCCAGCAGCCTGGACAGGGCCTACTACAAGGCCGGGGAGCTGTTTTTT
D gene: -; V gene: TRBV7-9; clone size: many; J gene: TRBJ2-6; CDR3 protein: CASSVYGVGANVLTF; CDR3 DNA: TGTGCCAGCAGCGTCTACGGGGTAGGGGCCAACGTCCTGACTTTC
D gene: -; V gene: TRBV30; clone size: many; J gene: TRBJ2-5; CDR3 protein: CAWSPPVEGLGEYF; CDR3 DNA: TGTGCCTGGAGTCCGCCGGTAGAAGGACTGGGGGAGTACTTC
D gene: -; V gene: TRBV28; clone size: -; J gene: TRBJ2-2; CDR3 protein: CASSFVRTGELFF; CDR3 DNA: TGTGCCAGCAGTTTCGTAAGGACCGGGGAGCTGTTTTTT
D gene: TRBD1; V gene: TRBV5-1; clone size: -; J gene: TRBJ2-5; CDR3 protein: CASSKDRGREETQYF; CDR3 DNA: TGCGCCAGCAGCAAAGACAGGGGGCGCGAGGAGACCCAGTACTTC
D gene: TRBD1; V gene: TRBV18; clone size: -; J gene: TRBJ1-1; CDR3 protein: CASSPLTGWNTEAFF; CDR3 DNA: TGTGCCAGCTCACCTCTGACAGGGTGGAACACTGAAGCTTTCTTT
D gene: -; V gene: TRBV6-5; clone size: many; J gene: TRBJ2-7; CDR3 protein: CASSSYNEQYF; CDR3 DNA: TGTGCCAGCAGTTCCTATAACGAGCAGTACTTC
D gene: -; V gene: TRBV30; clone size: -; J gene: TRBJ2-7; CDR3 protein: CAWRTGAGRSGGGEQYF; CDR3 DNA: TGTGCCTGGAGGACGGGTGCGGGACGTTCCGGAGGAGGCGAGCAGTACTTC
D gene: -; V gene: TRBV7-2; clone size: few; J gene: TRBJ1-1; CDR3 protein: CASSLVGQVNTKAFF; CDR3 DNA: TGTGCCAGCAGCTTAGTCGGTCAGGTGAACACTAAAGCTTTCTTT
D gene: TRBD2; V gene: TRBV6-1; clone size: few; J gene: TRBJ2-2; CDR3 protein: CASIQAGGRTGELFF; CDR3 DNA: TGTGCCAGCATACAGGCGGGAGGGAGGACCGGGGAGCTGTTTTTT
D gene: -; V gene: TRBV27; clone size: many; J gene: TRBJ1-1; CDR3 protein: CASSDIGRGPTTEAFF; CDR3 DNA: TGTGCCAGCAGTGACATTGGGAGAGGGCCTACCACTGAAGCTTTCTTT
D gene: -; V gene: TRBV30; clone size: -; J gene: TRBJ2-1; CDR3 protein: CAWSVGSGEQFF; CDR3 DNA: TGTGCCTGGAGTGTGGGGTCGGGTGAGCAGTTCTTC
D gene: -; V gene: TRBV28; clone size: many; J gene: TRBJ1-1; CDR3 protein: CASSTWHRVPEAFF; CDR3 DNA: TGTGCCAGCAGCACCTGGCACCGAGTACCTGAAGCTTTCTTT
D gene: -; V gene: TRBV2; clone size: once; J gene: TRBJ2-7; CDR3 protein: CASTTRGVRSYEQYF; CDR3 DNA: TGTGCCAGCACCACGAGGGGGGTTCGTTCCTACGAGCAGTACTTC
D gene: -; V gene: TRBV11-2; clone size: -; J gene: TRBJ2-1; CDR3 protein: CASSFGVGHGGNEQFF; CDR3 DNA: TGTGCCAGCAGCTTCGGGGTGGGACACGGGGGCAATGAGCAGTTCTTC
D gene: -; V gene: TRBV28; clone size: -; J gene: TRBJ2-7; CDR3 protein: CASSIGRGRSYEQYF; CDR3 DNA: TGTGCCAGCAGTATCGGACGGGGGCGTTCCTACGAGCAGTACTTC
D gene: TRBD2; V gene: TRBV7-8; clone size: many; J gene: TRBJ2-7; CDR3 protein: CASSPRTSGPYEQYF; CDR3 DNA: TGTGCCAGCAGCCCACGGACTAGCGGACCCTACGAGCAGTACTTC
D gene: -; V gene: TRBV7-2; clone size: many; J gene: TRBJ2-1; CDR3 protein: CASSFGGDYNEQFF; CDR3 DNA: TGTGCCAGCAGCTTTGGCGGGGATTACAATGAGCAGTTCTTC
D gene: -; V gene: TRBV28; clone size: many; J gene: TRBJ1-5; CDR3 protein: CASSFHGGEGQPQHF; CDR3 DNA: TGTGCCAGCAGTTTCCACGGGGGCGAGGGTCAGCCCCAGCATTTT
D gene: TRBD1; V gene: TRBV9; clone size: few; J gene: TRBJ1-3; CDR3 protein: CASSGEGQGLSSGNTIYF; CDR3 DNA: TGTGCCAGCAGCGGCGAGGGACAGGGACTTTCCTCTGGAAACACCATATATTTT
D gene: TRBD1; V gene: TRBV10-3; clone size: many; J gene: TRBJ1-2; CDR3 protein: CAISVDRGSYGYTF; CDR3 DNA: TGTGCCATCAGTGTGGACAGGGGAAGCTATGGCTACACCTTC
D gene: TRBD1; V gene: TRBV28; clone size: many; J gene: TRBJ2-7; CDR3 protein: CASSYHPGQGSYEQYF; CDR3 DNA: TGTGCCAGCAGTTACCACCCGGGACAGGGGTCCTACGAGCAGTACTTC
D gene: -; V gene: TRBV9; clone size: -; J gene: TRBJ2-2; CDR3 protein: CASRESGTPNTGELFF; CDR3 DNA: TGTGCCAGCAGGGAATCCGGGACACCGAACACCGGGGAGCTGTTTTTT
D gene: -; V gene: TRBV9; clone size: -; J gene: TRBJ2-1; CDR3 protein: CASSVVGKLYNEQFF; CDR3 DNA: TGTGCCAGCAGCGTAGTAGGGAAACTGTACAATGAGCAGTTCTTC
D gene: -; V gene: TRBV6-1; clone size: -; J gene: TRBJ2-7; CDR3 protein: CALLVLPPFGSYEQYF; CDR3 DNA: TGTGCCCTGCTAGTCCTACCCCCTTTTGGCTCCTACGAGCAGTACTTC
D gene: -; V gene: TRBV6-2/TRBV6-3; clone size: many; J gene: TRBJ2-7; CDR3 protein: CASSYGPGSPSYEQYF; CDR3 DNA: TGTGCCAGCAGTTACGGCCCCGGGAGCCCCTCCTACGAGCAGTACTTC
D gene: -; V gene: TRBV28; clone size: -; J gene: TRBJ1-2; CDR3 protein: CASSFFDGYTF; CDR3 DNA: TGTGCCAGCAGTTTCTTCGATGGCTACACCTTC
D gene: -; V gene: TRBV14; clone size: few; J gene: TRBJ2-1; CDR3 protein: CASSPQGLVSYNEQFF; CDR3 DNA: TGTGCCAGCAGCCCCCAGGGCCTTGTCTCTTACAATGAGCAGTTCTTC
D gene: TRBD2; V gene: TRBV15; clone size: many; J gene: TRBJ2-7; CDR3 protein: CATSRDNPTSGRAEEQYF; CDR3 DNA: TGTGCCACCAGCAGAGACAACCCGACTAGCGGGAGGGCTGAGGAGCAGTACTTC
D gene: -; V gene: TRBV28; clone size: -; J gene: TRBJ2-5; CDR3 protein: CASSLTREIQETQYF; CDR3 DNA: TGTGCCAGCAGTTTGACAAGAGAGATCCAAGAGACCCAGTACTTC
D gene: -; V gene: TRBV7-6; clone size: -; J gene: TRBJ2-1; CDR3 protein: CASSLIKTPYNEQFF; CDR3 DNA: TGTGCCAGCAGCTTAATAAAGACACCCTACAATGAGCAGTTCTTC
D gene: -; V gene: TRBV9; clone size: many; J gene: TRBJ1-3; CDR3 protein: CASSVGTEGINTIYF; CDR3 DNA: TGTGCCAGCAGCGTAGGGACAGAGGGAATCAACACCATATATTTT